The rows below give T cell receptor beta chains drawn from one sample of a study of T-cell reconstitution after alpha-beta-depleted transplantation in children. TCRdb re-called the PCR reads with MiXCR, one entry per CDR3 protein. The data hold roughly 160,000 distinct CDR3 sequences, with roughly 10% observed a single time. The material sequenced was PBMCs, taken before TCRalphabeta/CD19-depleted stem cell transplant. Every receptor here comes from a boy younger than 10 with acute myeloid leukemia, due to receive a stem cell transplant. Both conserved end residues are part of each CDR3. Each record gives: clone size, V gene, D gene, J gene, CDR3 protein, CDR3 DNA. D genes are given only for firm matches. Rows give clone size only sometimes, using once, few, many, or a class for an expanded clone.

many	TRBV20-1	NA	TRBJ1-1	CSARRGGGNTEAFF	TGCAGTGCTAGGAGGGGTGGTGGGAACACTGAAGCTTTCTTT
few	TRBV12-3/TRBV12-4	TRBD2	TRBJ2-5	CASQPNGGQETQYF	TGTGCCAGCCAACCCAACGGGGGGCAAGAGACCCAGTACTTC
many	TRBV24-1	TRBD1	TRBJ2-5	CATSDGRDRVRETQYF	TGTGCCACCAGTGATGGCCGGGACAGGGTGCGGGAGACCCAGTACTTC
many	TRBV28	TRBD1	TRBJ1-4	CASSSGQGNEKLFF	TGCGCCAGCAGCTCGGGACAGGGGAATGAAAAACTGTTTTTT
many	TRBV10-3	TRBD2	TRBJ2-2	CAISTSGNTGELFF	TGTGCCATCAGTACTAGCGGGAACACCGGGGAGCTGTTTTTT
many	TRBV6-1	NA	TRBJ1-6	CASSEGGRSPLHF	TGTGCCAGCAGTGAAGGTGGGAGATCACCCCTCCACTTT
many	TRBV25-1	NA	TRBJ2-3	CASISGTDTQYF	TGTGCCAGCATATCAGGGACAGATACGCAGTATTTT
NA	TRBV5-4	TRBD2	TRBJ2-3	CASSSPSGGKASTDTQYF	TGTGCCAGCAGCTCCCCTAGCGGGGGAAAGGCTAGCACAGATACGCAGTATTTT
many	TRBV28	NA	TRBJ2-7	CASCQVPYEQYF	TGTGCCAGCTGCCAGGTTCCCTACGAGCAGTACTTC
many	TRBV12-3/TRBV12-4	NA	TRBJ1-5	CASQRNSNQPQHF	TGTGCCAGCCAGCGTAATAGCAATCAGCCCCAGCATTTT
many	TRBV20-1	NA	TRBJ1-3	CSATGPLRGNTIYF	TGCAGTGCTACGGGACCCTTGAGGGGAAACACCATATATTTT
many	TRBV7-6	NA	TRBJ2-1	CASSLRAREQFF	TGTGCCAGCAGCCTCAGGGCTAGGGAGCAGTTCTTC
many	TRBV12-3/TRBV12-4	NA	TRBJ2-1	CASRPDPTSYNEQFF	TGTGCCAGCAGACCGGATCCGACTTCCTACAATGAGCAGTTCTTC
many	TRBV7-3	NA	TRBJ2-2	CASSLSDLRGNTGELFF	TGTGCCAGCAGCTTATCCGATCTGCGGGGCAACACCGGGGAGCTGTTTTTT
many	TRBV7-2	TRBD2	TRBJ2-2	CASSFPLAGANTGELFF	TGTGCCAGCAGCTTCCCACTAGCGGGCGCGAACACCGGGGAGCTGTTTTTT
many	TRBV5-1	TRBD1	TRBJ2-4	CASSAGGVDKNIQYF	TGCGCCAGCAGCGCAGGGGGAGTTGACAAAAACATTCAGTACTTC
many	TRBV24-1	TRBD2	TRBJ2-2	CATSDPILAGRNTGELFF	TGTGCCACCAGTGACCCAATCCTAGCGGGAAGGAACACCGGGGAGCTGTTTTTT
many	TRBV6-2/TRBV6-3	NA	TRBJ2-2	CASSHGGRPPSGELFF	TGTGCCAGCAGTCACGGCGGCAGGCCGCCCTCCGGGGAGCTGTTTTTT
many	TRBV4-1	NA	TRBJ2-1	CASSQGAPRESYNEQFF	TGCGCCAGCAGCCAGGGGGCCCCTAGGGAGTCCTACAATGAGCAGTTCTTC
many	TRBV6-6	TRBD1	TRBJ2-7	CASSYGTGSELYF	TGTGCCAGCAGTTACGGGACAGGTTCGGAGCTGTACTTC
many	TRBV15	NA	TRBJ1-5	CATSTKQGTDQPQHF	TGTGCCACCAGCACTAAACAGGGTACGGATCAGCCCCAGCATTTT
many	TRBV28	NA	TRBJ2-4	CASSPGAAFVKNIQYF	TGTGCCAGCAGTCCCGGTGCCGCATTCGTTAAAAACATTCAGTACTTC
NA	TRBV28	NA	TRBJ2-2	CASSPPRFEGRTGELFF	TGTGCCAGCAGTCCTCCAAGATTCGAGGGGCGAACCGGGGAGCTGTTTTTT
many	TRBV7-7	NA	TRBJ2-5	CASSAQQGLQETQYF	TGTGCCAGCAGCGCGCAACAGGGTCTTCAAGAGACCCAGTACTTC
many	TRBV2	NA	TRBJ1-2	CASKSFYGYTF	TGTGCCAGCAAGTCGTTCTATGGCTACACCTTC
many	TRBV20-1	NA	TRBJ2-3	CSARDPTDTQYF	TGCAGTGCTAGAGACCCCACCGATACGCAGTATTTT
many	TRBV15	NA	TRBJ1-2	CATSRGAVDGYTF	TGTGCCACCAGCAGAGGGGCAGTTGATGGCTACACCTTC
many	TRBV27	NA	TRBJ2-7	CASRRIQGAYEQYF	TGTGCCAGCAGACGGATACAAGGGGCCTACGAGCAGTACTTC
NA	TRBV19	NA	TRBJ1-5	CASSIFGGLGQPQHF	TGTGCCAGTAGTATATTCGGGGGATTGGGTCAGCCCCAGCATTTT
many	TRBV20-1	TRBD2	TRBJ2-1	CSARGTREQEEQFF	TGCAGTGCTAGGGGGACTAGGGAACAGGAGGAGCAGTTCTTC
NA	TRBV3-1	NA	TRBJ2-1	CASSQDWEQFF	TGTGCCAGCAGCCAAGACTGGGAGCAGTTCTTC
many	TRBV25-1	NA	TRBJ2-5	CASSAYQETQYF	TGTGCCAGCAGTGCCTACCAAGAGACCCAGTACTTC
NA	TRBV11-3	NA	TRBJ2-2	CASSLGEDRGELFF	TGTGCCAGCAGCTTAGGGGAAGACCGCGGGGAGCTGTTTTTT
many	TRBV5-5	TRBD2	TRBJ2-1	CASSLGTSPGNEQFF	TGTGCCAGCAGCTTGGGGACTAGTCCCGGCAATGAGCAGTTCTTC
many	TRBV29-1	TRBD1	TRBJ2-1	CSVRGQYNEQFF	TGCAGCGTTCGGGGACAGTACAATGAGCAGTTCTTC
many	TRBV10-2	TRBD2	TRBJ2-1	CASSVGLAANNEQFF	TGCGCCAGCAGTGTCGGACTAGCGGCGAACAATGAGCAGTTCTTC
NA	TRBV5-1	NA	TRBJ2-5	CASSPPLVQAQLETQYF	TGCGCCAGCAGCCCACCCCTCGTCCAGGCCCAATTGGAGACCCAGTACTTC
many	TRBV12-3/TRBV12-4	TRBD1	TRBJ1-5	CASSQPRQGLDQPQHF	TGTGCCAGCAGTCAACCCAGACAGGGACTAGATCAGCCCCAGCATTTT
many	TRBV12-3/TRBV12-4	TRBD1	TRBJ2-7	CASSPGQWKVYEQYF	TGTGCCAGCAGCCCGGGACAGTGGAAAGTCTACGAGCAGTACTTC
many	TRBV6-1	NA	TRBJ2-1	CATRGDIDNEQFF	TGTGCCACCCGGGGGGACATCGACAATGAGCAGTTCTTC
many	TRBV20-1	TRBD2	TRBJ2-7	CSVTSGYEQYF	TGCAGTGTGACTAGCGGATACGAGCAGTACTTC
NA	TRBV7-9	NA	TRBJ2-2	CASSLSLWPGELFF	TGTGCCAGCAGCTTATCTCTGTGGCCCGGGGAGCTGTTTTTT
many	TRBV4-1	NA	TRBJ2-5	CASSQASETQYF	TGCGCCAGCAGCCAAGCTTCGGAGACCCAGTACTTC
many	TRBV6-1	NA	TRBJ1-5	CASSEATGGNQPQHF	TGTGCCAGCAGTGAAGCGACAGGTGGCAATCAGCCCCAGCATTTT
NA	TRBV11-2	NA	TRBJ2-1	CASSPYGRSQYNEQFF	TGTGCCAGCAGCCCGTACGGACGGTCCCAATACAATGAGCAGTTCTTC
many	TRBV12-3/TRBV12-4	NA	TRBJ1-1	CASSQTGDDRTEAFF	TGTGCCAGCAGTCAAACCGGCGACGACAGGACCGAAGCTTTCTTT
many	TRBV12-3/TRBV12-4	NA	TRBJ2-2	CASSLGPWGGELFF	TGTGCCAGCAGTTTGGGTCCCTGGGGGGGGGAGCTGTTTTTT
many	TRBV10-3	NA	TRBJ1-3	CAIKGGGVFSGNTIYF	TGTGCCATCAAGGGCGGCGGAGTCTTCTCTGGAAACACCATATATTTT